What follows is one TCR beta chain and its context. This entry belongs to a study of blood T cell repertoires in COVID-19. Study processing details: Reference gene primer amplification in the assay estimated nucleated cell counts. The assay was immunoSEQ multiplex PCR, and TCRdb's table has in-frame clones only and misses some. The DNA gave D and trimming, while V, J and clone size come from that table. This table holds about 130,000 clones, roughly 84% found once. The CDR3 runs 14 residues. This chain links TRBV21-1 with TRBJ2-7; TRBD2, the table's D call, lacks a check against the DNA. TRBV21-1 is deemed a pseudogene. The origin of this receptor is a man between 60 and 75 years old with acute or convalescent COVID-19. Sequences were obtained from peripheral blood. The chain's CDR3 is CASSKGTGAGEQYF. The CDR3 DNA follows: TGTGCCAGCAGCAAAGGGACGGGAGCCGGGGAGCAGTACTTC.